A selection of T cell receptor beta chains follows, all from one sample in a study of T cell responses to AZD1222 COVID-19 vaccine. Method: immunoSEQ multiplex PCR; TCRdb's copy keeps in-frame clones and lacks some. Among roughly 100,000 clones, approximately 84% were seen once, and the ten largest hold 15% to 20%. This specimen was peripheral blood, taken on day 0 of AZD1222 vaccination. The receptors stem from an adult in good health. The CDR3 runs from the conserved cysteine through the conserved F or W. Each record gives: D gene, clone size, J gene, V gene, CDR3 DNA, CDR3 protein. D genes are given only for firm matches. The size field is filled for only some rows; it gives once, few, many or a size class.

d_call: -
clone_size: -
j_call: TRBJ2-2
v_call: TRBV2
cdr3_nt: TGTGCCAGCAGTGGAGCGATGAGGGGGGAGCTGTTTTTT
cdr3_aa: CASSGAMRGELFF

d_call: TRBD1
clone_size: -
j_call: TRBJ1-6
v_call: TRBV9
cdr3_nt: TGTGCCAGCAGCGTAGAAGGCAGGGGGCCTTCACCCCTCCACTTT
cdr3_aa: CASSVEGRGPSPLHF

d_call: -
clone_size: -
j_call: TRBJ1-1
v_call: TRBV11-3
cdr3_nt: TGTGCCAGCAGCTTAGGGGAGTCGGGCACTGAAGCTTTCTTT
cdr3_aa: CASSLGESGTEAFF

d_call: -
clone_size: -
j_call: TRBJ2-5
v_call: TRBV6-5
cdr3_nt: TGTGCCAGCAGCCCGAGGGCTACTCCGGGGGAGACCCAGTACTTC
cdr3_aa: CASSPRATPGETQYF

d_call: -
clone_size: -
j_call: TRBJ1-1
v_call: TRBV6-5
cdr3_nt: TGTGCCAGCAGCAGGACATCCGAGGGGACTGAAGCTTTCTTT
cdr3_aa: CASSRTSEGTEAFF

d_call: TRBD1
clone_size: -
j_call: TRBJ1-2
v_call: TRBV5-1
cdr3_nt: TGCGCCAGCAGCCCCGGGACAGGGGAGTATGGCTACACCTTC
cdr3_aa: CASSPGTGEYGYTF

d_call: -
clone_size: -
j_call: TRBJ1-2
v_call: TRBV12-3/TRBV12-4
cdr3_nt: TGTGCCAGCAGCTTAAACCGGCAGGGCGGCTACACCTTC
cdr3_aa: CASSLNRQGGYTF

d_call: TRBD1
clone_size: -
j_call: TRBJ2-2
v_call: TRBV6-6
cdr3_nt: TGTGCCAGCAGTTTGCAGGGGGCCCACACCGGGGAGCTGTTTTTT
cdr3_aa: CASSLQGAHTGELFF

d_call: -
clone_size: -
j_call: TRBJ1-1
v_call: TRBV10-3
cdr3_nt: TGTGCCATCAGTGACGTCAGGACGGGCACTGAAGCTTTCTTT
cdr3_aa: CAISDVRTGTEAFF

d_call: -
clone_size: -
j_call: TRBJ2-7
v_call: TRBV11-2
cdr3_nt: TGTGCCAGCAGCAACCCTTGGGGTAGCGACTACGAGCAGTACTTC
cdr3_aa: CASSNPWGSDYEQYF

d_call: TRBD2
clone_size: once
j_call: TRBJ2-7
v_call: TRBV7-8
cdr3_nt: TGTGCCAGCAGCTTATCGGGAGGAAAGGGCTACGAGCAGTACTTC
cdr3_aa: CASSLSGGKGYEQYF

d_call: -
clone_size: -
j_call: TRBJ1-3
v_call: TRBV28
cdr3_nt: TGTGCCAGCAGTTTTCACCTCTCTGGAAACACCATATATTTT
cdr3_aa: CASSFHLSGNTIYF

d_call: -
clone_size: -
j_call: TRBJ2-7
v_call: TRBV6-5
cdr3_nt: TGTGCCAGCAGACTATCGACTAGAAGCGCCTACGAGCAGTACTTC
cdr3_aa: CASRLSTRSAYEQYF

d_call: -
clone_size: -
j_call: TRBJ1-5
v_call: TRBV27
cdr3_nt: TGTGCCAGCAGTTTTTCGGGGAATCAGCCCCAGCATTTT
cdr3_aa: CASSFSGNQPQHF

d_call: TRBD1
clone_size: -
j_call: TRBJ1-1
v_call: TRBV25-1
cdr3_nt: TGTGCCAGCAAACCCCACCGCACAGGGGGCACTGAAGCTTTCTTT
cdr3_aa: CASKPHRTGGTEAFF

d_call: -
clone_size: -
j_call: TRBJ2-7
v_call: TRBV7-2
cdr3_nt: TGTGCCAGCAGCTTAATATATACACCCCTAGGGTTGTCCTACGAGCAGTACTTC
cdr3_aa: CASSLIYTPLGLSYEQYF

d_call: TRBD1
clone_size: -
j_call: TRBJ1-4
v_call: TRBV2
cdr3_nt: TGTGCCAGCAGGAGGGACAGGGGATCTAATGAAAAACTGTTTTTT
cdr3_aa: CASRRDRGSNEKLFF

d_call: -
clone_size: -
j_call: TRBJ1-1
v_call: TRBV2
cdr3_nt: TGTGCCAGCAAGACAGGCTCCCCTGAAGCTTTCTTT
cdr3_aa: CASKTGSPEAFF

d_call: -
clone_size: -
j_call: TRBJ1-2
v_call: TRBV2
cdr3_nt: TGTGCCAGCAGTGTGACAGAAAACCTCTATGGCTACACCTTC
cdr3_aa: CASSVTENLYGYTF

d_call: -
clone_size: -
j_call: TRBJ2-3
v_call: TRBV30
cdr3_nt: TGTGCCTGGAGTTACGACACGGCCCCGCGTGGTACGCAGTATTTT
cdr3_aa: CAWSYDTAPRGTQYF

d_call: -
clone_size: -
j_call: TRBJ2-3
v_call: TRBV5-6
cdr3_nt: TGTGCCAGCAGCCCGGGCCGTAGTCGATGGACAGATACGCAGTATTTT
cdr3_aa: CASSPGRSRWTDTQYF

d_call: -
clone_size: -
j_call: TRBJ1-3
v_call: TRBV5-1
cdr3_nt: TGCGCCAGCAGCTTGGTGGGGGAATCGTCTGGAAACACCATATATTTT
cdr3_aa: CASSLVGESSGNTIYF

d_call: -
clone_size: -
j_call: TRBJ1-2
v_call: TRBV30
cdr3_nt: TGTGCCTGGAGTCCCACATATAAAATCAACTATGGCTACACCTTC
cdr3_aa: CAWSPTYKINYGYTF

d_call: -
clone_size: -
j_call: TRBJ1-2
v_call: TRBV11-3
cdr3_nt: TGTGCCAGCAGCTTAGGGGGGTCTAACTATGGCTACACCTTC
cdr3_aa: CASSLGGSNYGYTF

d_call: TRBD1
clone_size: -
j_call: TRBJ1-1
v_call: TRBV12-3/TRBV12-4
cdr3_nt: TGTGCCAGCAGTTTGGGACAGAAGCTAGCTTTCTTT
cdr3_aa: CASSLGQKLAFF

d_call: TRBD2
clone_size: -
j_call: TRBJ2-7
v_call: TRBV27
cdr3_nt: TGTGCCAGCAGTGACGGGCTAGCGGGACCCTACGAGCAGTACTTC
cdr3_aa: CASSDGLAGPYEQYF

d_call: -
clone_size: -
j_call: TRBJ1-3
v_call: TRBV6-5
cdr3_nt: TGTGCCAGCAGTACTTCAGGGGCTGGAAACACCATATATTTT
cdr3_aa: CASSTSGAGNTIYF

d_call: -
clone_size: once
j_call: TRBJ2-5
v_call: TRBV10-1
cdr3_nt: TGCGCCAGCAGTGAGTCGGCGGCTAGCGCAAACCAAGAGACCCAGTACTTC
cdr3_aa: CASSESAASANQETQYF

d_call: TRBD1
clone_size: -
j_call: TRBJ1-5
v_call: TRBV28
cdr3_nt: TGTGCCAGCAGTTCGACAGGGGGGAGGACCCAGCATTTT
cdr3_aa: CASSSTGGRTQHF

d_call: -
clone_size: -
j_call: TRBJ1-5
v_call: TRBV15
cdr3_nt: TGTGCCACCAGCAGAGTCGTCACGGGGTATCAGCCCCAGCATTTT
cdr3_aa: CATSRVVTGYQPQHF

d_call: TRBD2
clone_size: -
j_call: TRBJ2-1
v_call: TRBV7-2
cdr3_nt: TGTGCCAGCAGCTTTGAAGGACTAGCCGACAATGAGCAGTTCTTC
cdr3_aa: CASSFEGLADNEQFF

d_call: -
clone_size: -
j_call: TRBJ1-2
v_call: TRBV11-2
cdr3_nt: TGTGCCAGCAGCTTAGTACTGGCCGGCTACACCTTC
cdr3_aa: CASSLVLAGYTF

d_call: TRBD2
clone_size: -
j_call: TRBJ2-7
v_call: TRBV11-2
cdr3_nt: TGTGCCAGCAGCTTAGCCCTCGGGACTAGCGGTAACTACGAGCAGTACTTC
cdr3_aa: CASSLALGTSGNYEQYF

d_call: TRBD1
clone_size: -
j_call: TRBJ2-2
v_call: TRBV19
cdr3_nt: TGTGCCAGTAGTATAGTTACAGGGGCCGGGGAGCTGTTTTTT
cdr3_aa: CASSIVTGAGELFF

d_call: -
clone_size: -
j_call: TRBJ1-5
v_call: TRBV28
cdr3_nt: TGTGCCACCGCCTTTGGGCCCGGCTTCAATCAGCCCCAGCATTTT
cdr3_aa: CATAFGPGFNQPQHF

d_call: TRBD1
clone_size: -
j_call: TRBJ2-7
v_call: TRBV7-2
cdr3_nt: TGTGCCAGCAGCTTAGCGTCGACAGGGGCCTACGAGCAGTACTTC
cdr3_aa: CASSLASTGAYEQYF

d_call: -
clone_size: -
j_call: TRBJ1-5
v_call: TRBV28
cdr3_nt: TGTGCCAGCAGTTTAGGGAACAATCAGCCCCAGCATTTT
cdr3_aa: CASSLGNNQPQHF

d_call: -
clone_size: -
j_call: TRBJ1-2
v_call: TRBV18
cdr3_nt: TGTGCCAGCTCACCAGGCCCCCCGGGGACCTATGGCTACACCTTC
cdr3_aa: CASSPGPPGTYGYTF

d_call: -
clone_size: -
j_call: TRBJ2-3
v_call: TRBV3-1/TRBV3-2
cdr3_nt: TGTGCCAGCAGCCAAGATACCGCGACAGATACGCAGTATTTT
cdr3_aa: CASSQDTATDTQYF

d_call: -
clone_size: -
j_call: TRBJ2-7
v_call: TRBV10-3
cdr3_nt: TGTGCCATCAGTGAGTTACACGAGCAGTACTTC
cdr3_aa: CAISELHEQYF

d_call: TRBD1
clone_size: -
j_call: TRBJ2-7
v_call: TRBV14
cdr3_nt: TGTGCCAGCAGCCAAGCTTTTCAGGGGGCGGGCGAGCAGTACTTC
cdr3_aa: CASSQAFQGAGEQYF

d_call: -
clone_size: -
j_call: TRBJ1-1
v_call: TRBV10-2
cdr3_nt: TGCGCCAGCAGTACGGGGAGGAACACTGAAGCTTTCTTT
cdr3_aa: CASSTGRNTEAFF